This TCR beta chain was found in a study of blood T cell repertoires in COVID-19. Sequenced by immunoSEQ multiplex PCR; TCRdb stores in-frame clones only, minus some. There are roughly 120,000 clones in the sample; over 60% occur only once, and around 4.1% lies in the top ten. The CDR3 contains 12 residues. CDR1 GTSNPN and CDR2 SVGIG come from the germline V gene (reference sequence). Trimming removed 2 bases from V and 7 bases from J; junction bases left unmatched: 2. Input material: peripheral blood. The TCR sequence derives from a woman older than 75 with acute or convalescent COVID-19. The gene calls are TRBV30 and TRBJ2-1, with 7 bases identical to TRBD1. The CDR3 loop reads CAWSPQGNEQFF. The CDR3 region has the DNA TGTGCCTGGAGTCCACAGGGGAATGAGCAGTTCTTC.